This T cell receptor beta chain is from a study of blood T cell repertoires in COVID-19. Study summary: From T cells, B-cell-depleted T cells, or PBMCs came the material, which was cDNA or gDNA.

Cohort allocation depended upon clinical history that participants reported. The method was immunoSEQ multiplex PCR; TCRdb's version includes in-frame clones alone and lacks a portion of them. The data contain 150,000 to 200,000 clones, 65% to 80% of them singletons. Trimming at V came to 2 bases and at J to 5 bases, leaving 15 bases not matched to a gene. Germline V gene lookup returns CDR1 SGHTA and CDR2 FQGNSA. This CDR3 comprises 19 residues. Sequencing was performed on PBMCs or T cells enriched from blood (not recorded which). The J gene is TRBJ2-2, the V gene TRBV7-2; 9 nucleotides align to TRBD2. The TCR sequence derives from a woman aged 45-59 years with acute COVID-19. CDR3 sequence: CASSLKSSGGPFRTGELFF. CDR3 bases: TGTGCCAGCAGCTTAAAGTCGAGCGGGGGGCCCTTCAGAACCGGGGAGCTGTTTTTT.